Many counts were recorded for the clone carrying this T cell receptor (beta chain). The antigen is undetermined. Researchers prepared the TCRbeta library using unique molecular identifiers, the study reports. TCRdb processed the PCR reads anew with MiXCR; each CDR3 protein has one entry. Here the sample spans fewer than 20,000 distinct CDR3 sequences, around 5.8% being singletons. Germline CDR1 reads SGHVS; CDR2 reads FQNEAQ. This CDR3 contains 15 residues. V was shortened by 1 base and J by 3 bases, with 9 bases between the two germline ends. The data stem from a study of T-cell reconstitution after alpha-beta-depleted transplantation in children. Findings of the study overall: Reported findings indicate that, about two months after transplant, alpha-beta T cells came from several hundred expanded clones, which were derived from non-depleted graft cells. After transplant, high TCRbeta diversity at day 60 in some patients arose from surviving recipient T cells and thymic progenitors. T cells produced anew were the main source of T-cell counts and diversity one year after transplant.

The TCR sequence derives from a boy aged 10-17 years with acute lymphoblastic leukemia, due to receive a stem cell transplant. The J gene is TRBJ2-2, the V gene TRBV7-8, with D unresolved. The source material was PBMCs, sampled before TCRalphabeta/CD19-depleted stem cell transplant. In nucleotides, the CDR3 is TGTGCCAGCAGCTTAGTGAGGTTGGACACCGGGGAGCTGTTTTTT. This sequence encodes CASSLVRLDTGELFF.